What follows are 20 T cell receptor beta chains derived from one specimen sequenced in a study of blood T cells in healthy people across ages. A sample-barcoded 5' primer and a J-beta primer mix were used in a second PCR of roughly 7 to 11 cycles. Using its own MiXCR run on the 5' RACE reads, TCRdb lists one record per CDR3 protein. The table records hundreds of thousands of distinct CDR3 sequences, about a third of them present only once. The sample was blood. Source of these receptors: a woman of 80 years or more in good health.

The chain combines TRBV30 with TRBJ2-5, with a weak D call TRBD2 (6 bases). The J call is in doubt because the DNA end fits TRBJ2-7 better. Germline loops: CDR1 GTSNPN, CDR2 SVGIG (reference sequence). This CDR3 is built from 16 residues. The CDR3 loop reads CAWTAGRPPRVGEQYF. CDR3 sequence (DNA): TGTGCCTGGACCGCGGGAAGACCTCCCAGGGTAGGCGAGCAGTACTTC.

As concerns this clonotype: This could be a read error, since a much larger clone is one nucleotide away. The V call is TRBV20-1, the J call TRBJ1-2; D may be TRBD1 (5 bases). This CDR3 contains 14 residues. Germline values: CDR1 DFQATT, CDR2 SNEGSKA (reference sequence). CDR3 amino acids: CSAGDGRGSYGYTF. The DNA for the CDR3 is TGCAGTGCTGGAGACGGGAGGGGCTCCTATGGCTACACCTTC.

This clonotype has just a few counts. The chain employs TRBV5-8 and TRBJ2-1; 7 bases line up with TRBD2. The J segment lost 13 bases and the V segment lost 2 bases, leaving 15 bases of the junction unmatched. The CDR3 totals 15 residues. The germline gives CDR1 SGHTS, CDR2 YDEGEE. This chain's CDR3 is CASSFPGGRGETQFF. The CDR3 coding sequence is TGTGCCAGCAGCTTCCCGGGGGGAAGGGGAGAGACCCAGTTCTTC.

Written as DNA, the CDR3 is TGTGCCAGCAGTTTCCCGGGTGAAGGGTTGGTTGGCACTGAAGCTTTCTTT. This sequence encodes CASSFPGEGLVGTEAFF. The V and J genes are TRBV7-2 and TRBJ1-1; D remains ambiguous. In germline, CDR1 is SGHTA, CDR2 FQGNSA. V was shortened by 6 bases and J by 4 bases, with 24 bases between the two germline ends. This CDR3 is 17 amino acids long.

The sample holds many counts of this clonotype. This chain links TRBV2 with TRBJ2-5, with 7 bases matching TRBD2. The V gene end was trimmed by 6 bases and the J gene end by 11 bases; junction bases not matched to a gene: 12. The CDR3 consists of 13 residues. Germline V gene lookup returns CDR1 SNHLY and CDR2 FYNNEI. The CDR3 protein is CASRGETRGEQYF. Here the CDR3 DNA reads TGTGCCAGCAGGGGGGAGACCCGGGGGGAGCAGTACTTC.

This clonotype was counted at least ten times. V is TRBV24-1 and J is TRBJ2-1; 11 bases match TRBD1. Germline loops: CDR1 KGHDR, CDR2 SFDVKD. The ends lost 4 bases at V and 8 bases at J; junction bases unmatched: 9. CDR3 size: 16 residues. CDR3 nucleotide sequence: TGTGCCACCAGTGAACGTGGACAGGGGGCTATCGATGAGCAGTTCTTC. It yields the protein CATSERGQGAIDEQFF.

Remarks on this clonotype: One base away lies a much larger clone, so this may be a sequencing read error. J is TRBJ1-4 and V is TRBV7-2; no clear D gene. Germline CDR1 SGHTA, CDR2 FQGNSA. The CDR3 contains 13 residues. The CDR3 bases are TGTGCCAGCAGCCGGACCTCTGGGGAAAAACGGTTTTTT. Amino acids: CASSRTSGEKRFF. The full variable domain, in which reference TRBV7-2 and TRBJ1-4 provide the parts outside the CDR3, is GAGVSQSPSNKVTEKGKDVELRCDPISGHTALYWYRQSLGQGLEFLIYFQGNSAPDKSGLPSDRFSAERTGGSVSTLTIQRTQQEDSAVYLCASSRTSGEKRFFGSGTQLSVL.

This chain uses TRBV28 with TRBJ1-4; TRBD1 aligns across 8 bases. Germline V gives CDR1 MDHEN, CDR2 SYDVKM. With V trimmed by 3 bases and J by 8 bases, 8 bases remained unmatched. This CDR3 is built from 15 residues. CDR3 in DNA: TGTGCCAGCAGTTTCGGGCAGGGGGCTGGCGAAAAACTGTTTTTT. Translated, it gives CASSFGQGAGEKLFF. Full variable domain (rest looked up from reference TRBV28 and TRBJ1-4): DVKVTQSSRYLVKRTGEKVFLECVQDMDHENMFWYRQDPGLGLRLIYFSYDVKMKEKGDIPEGYSVSREKKERFSLILESASTNQTSMYLCASSFGQGAGEKLFFGSGTQLSVL.

This clonotype was seen only a few times. The rearrangement uses TRBV29-1 and TRBJ1-1; 8 bases map to TRBD1. The length of the CDR3 is 10 residues. V was pared by 7 bases and J by 6 bases, with 1 base of the junction left unmatched. The germline V gene has CDR1 SQVTM and CDR2 ANQGSEA. CDR3 DNA sequence: TGCAGCGCGGGACAGGCTGAAGCTTTCTTT. Its translation is CSAGQAEAFF.

In the case of this clonotype: A much larger clonotype is one base distant, so this may be a read error. The rearrangement joins TRBV6-5 to TRBJ2-3, with 10 bases that match TRBD1. CDR3 length: 16 residues. Germline V lookup: CDR1 MNHEY, CDR2 SVGAGI. The chain's CDR3 is CASNDRGPVNTDAQYF. The CDR3 DNA sequence: TGTGCCAGCAACGACAGGGGGCCAGTTAATACAGATGCGCAGTATTTT.

The gene calls are TRBV20-1 and TRBJ1-1, with D possibly being TRBD1 (5 bases). Germline V lookup: CDR1 DFQATT, CDR2 SNEGSKA (reference sequence). V was clipped by 6 bases and J by 8 bases, with 13 bases between them. This CDR3 is built from 11 residues. CDR3 protein: CSAPGRREAFF. CDR3 nucleotide sequence: TGCAGTGCCCCGGGGCGCCGAGAAGCTTTCTTT.

The chain joins TRBV5-5 to TRBJ2-1; 8 nucleotides align to TRBD2. The CDR3 consists of 15 residues. V was pared by 0 bases and J by 10 bases, with 9 bases of the junction left unmatched. Per germline, CDR1 SGHKS and CDR2 YYEKEE (reference sequence). The CDR3 loop reads CASSLERGGTHEQFF. The CDR3 DNA sequence: TGTGCCAGCAGCTTGGAACGGGGGGGTACTCACGAGCAGTTCTTC.

This clonotype has just a few counts. The rearrangement links TRBV7-8 to TRBJ2-1, with 7 positions matching TRBD2. Trimming cost V 4 bases and J 6 bases; bases outside gene matches: 12. This CDR3 is built from 16 residues. Germline loops: CDR1 SGHVS, CDR2 FQNEAQ. The CDR3 loop is CASSSQTGGVGNEQFF. As DNA, the CDR3 is TGTGCCAGCAGCTCTCAAACGGGGGGTGTAGGCAATGAGCAGTTCTTC.

In this sample, this clonotype turned up many times. The CDR3 region has the DNA TGTGCCAGCAGCATTGGGCCCCCCGGCTACACCTTC. Amino acid sequence: CASSIGPPGYTF. The V and J genes are TRBV7-9 and TRBJ1-2; D unclear. Trimming took 5 bases from V and 8 from J, leaving 12 bases between them. Germline-derived CDR1 and CDR2 are SEHNR and FQNEAQ (reference sequence). The CDR3 is made up of 12 amino acids.

The chain carries TRBV27 and TRBJ1-1; no firm D call. The CDR3 covers 18 residues. CDR1 and CDR2 (germline): MNHEY, SMNVEV (reference sequence). Trimming left V 2 bases short and J 6 bases short, with 25 bases between. CDR3 sequence: CASSLQGQAKRVYAEAFF. CDR3 sequence (DNA): TGTGCCAGCAGTTTACAAGGGCAGGCAAAGAGGGTATACGCTGAAGCTTTCTTT.

Remarks on this clonotype: A much larger clone differs by one base, so this may be a read error. The V and J genes are TRBV25-1 and TRBJ2-7; D is perhaps TRBD1 (5 bases). CDR1 and CDR2 from the germline V gene are MGHDK and SYGVNS. With 7 bases removed from V and 7 bases from J, the gap between germline ends came to 20 bases. The length of the CDR3 is 14 residues. The CDR3 DNA reads as TGTGCCAGCACACCTACAGGTCCCCCAGATGAGCAGTACTTC. Amino acids: CASTPTGPPDEQYF.

This clonotype was detected a few times. This chain connects TRBV30 to TRBJ1-4; perhaps TRBD1 as D (5 bases). V gave up 0 bases and J gave up 4 bases, with 12 bases separating them. This CDR3 spans 15 amino acids. Germline CDR1 reads GTSNPN; CDR2 reads SVGIG (reference sequence). The CDR3 is CAWSVPGLDNEKLFF. CDR3 DNA: TGTGCCTGGAGTGTACCGGGGCTTGATAATGAAAAACTGTTTTTT. The entire variable domain, with the rest obtained from reference TRBV30 and TRBJ1-4, is as follows: SQTIHQWPATLVQPVGSPLSLECTVEGTSNPNLYWYRQAAGRGLQLLFYSVGIGQISSEVPQNLSASRPQDRQFILSSKKLLLSDSGFYLCAWSVPGLDNEKLFFGSGTQLSVL.

There are a few counts of this clonotype. This sequence joins TRBV20-1 and TRBJ2-4; the D gene is possibly TRBD2 (5 bases). The CDR3 contains 15 residues. Germline-derived CDR1 and CDR2 are DFQATT and SNEGSKA (reference sequence). Trimming cost V 5 bases and J 0 bases, with 14 bases left between them. The CDR3 is CSAAEGFLAKNIQYF. The DNA of the CDR3 is TGCAGTGCTGCCGAGGGATTTTTAGCCAAAAACATTCAGTACTTC.

This chain uses TRBV29-1 with TRBJ2-3; perhaps TRBD2 as D (5 bases). V was pared by 6 bases and J by 3 bases, with 7 bases between. Germline V gene data show CDR1 as SQVTM and CDR2 as ANQGSEA. The CDR3 has 11 residues. Here the CDR3 reads CSVTGTDTQYF. DNA of the CDR3: TGCAGCGTCACGGGGACAGATACGCAGTATTTT.

This clonotype was recorded at least ten times. This chain uses TRBV12-3 or TRBV12-4 with TRBJ2-7; TRBD2 might be the D (6 bases). V was pared by 6 bases and J by 3 bases, with 15 bases between. The CDR3 contains 14 residues. The CDR3 DNA is TGTGCCAGCAGCTTATCCGGGGGAGGCTACGAGCAGTACTTC. Translation: CASSLSGGGYEQYF.